This T cell receptor (beta chain) was found in a study of blood T cells in healthy people across ages. Broader study findings: Researchers said unsorted PBMCs prevented a conclusive naive versus antigen-experienced comparison. Per million T cells, TCR beta diversity dropped about linearly as age rose.

Many counts were recorded for this clonotype. Its antigen is still unknown. Every donor provided 9.5 to 10 milliliters of peripheral blood. The CDR3 contains 16 residues. The V gene's germline CDR1 is SGHDN and CDR2 FVKESK. Germline trimming cut 3 bases from V and 0 bases from J; bases unmatched to any gene: 4. With a J-beta primer mix and a sample-barcoded 5' primer, a second PCR ran about 7 to 12 cycles. Every sample gave at least 2.5 million paired-end reads containing CDR3. MiXCR was run by TCRdb on the 5' RACE reads, yielding one entry per CDR3 protein. The sample shows some 900,000 distinct CDR3 sequences, more than 25% of them seen only once.

The chain uses TRBV14 and TRBJ2-3; 9 bases agree with TRBD2. The source material was blood. The sequence was obtained from a woman older than 75 in good health. The CDR3 is CASSHFAGGSTDTQYF. The CDR3 coding sequence is TGTGCCAGCAGCCATTTTGCGGGGGGGAGCACAGATACGCAGTATTTT.